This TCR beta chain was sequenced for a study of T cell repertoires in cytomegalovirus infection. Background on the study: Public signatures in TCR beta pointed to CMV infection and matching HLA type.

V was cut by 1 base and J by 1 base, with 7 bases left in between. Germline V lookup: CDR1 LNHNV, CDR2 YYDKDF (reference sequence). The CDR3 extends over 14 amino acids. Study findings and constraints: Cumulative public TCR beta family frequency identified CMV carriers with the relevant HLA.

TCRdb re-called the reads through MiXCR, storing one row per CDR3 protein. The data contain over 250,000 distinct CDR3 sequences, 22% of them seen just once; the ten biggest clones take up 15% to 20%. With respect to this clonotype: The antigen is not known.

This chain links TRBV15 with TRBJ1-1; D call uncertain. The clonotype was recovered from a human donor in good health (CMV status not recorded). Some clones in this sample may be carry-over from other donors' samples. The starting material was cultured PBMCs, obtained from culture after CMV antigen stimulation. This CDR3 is CATSRVRANTEAFF. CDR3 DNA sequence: TGTGCCACCAGCAGAGTCCGGGCGAACACTGAAGCTTTCTTT.